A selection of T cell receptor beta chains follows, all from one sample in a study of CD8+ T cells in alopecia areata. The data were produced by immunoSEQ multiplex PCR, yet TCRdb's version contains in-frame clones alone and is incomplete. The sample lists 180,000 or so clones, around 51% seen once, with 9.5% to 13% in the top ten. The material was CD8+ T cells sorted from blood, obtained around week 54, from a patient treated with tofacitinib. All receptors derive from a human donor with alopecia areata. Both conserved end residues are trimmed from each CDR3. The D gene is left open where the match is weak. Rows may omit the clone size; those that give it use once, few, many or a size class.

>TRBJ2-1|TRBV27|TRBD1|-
ASKDRSSYNEQF
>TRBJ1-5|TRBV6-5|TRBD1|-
ASSFGDRASQPQH
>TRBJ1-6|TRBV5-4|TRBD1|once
AGWDSFYNSPLH
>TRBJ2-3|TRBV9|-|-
ASSPGGTDTQY
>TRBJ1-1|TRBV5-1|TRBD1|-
ASSPGTGWRAF
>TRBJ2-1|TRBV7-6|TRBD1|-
ASSLPGGEQF
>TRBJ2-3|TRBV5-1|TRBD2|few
ASSLALAGAKDTQY
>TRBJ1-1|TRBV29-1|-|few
SVGTNTEAF
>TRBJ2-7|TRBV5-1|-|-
ASSEDGSYEQY
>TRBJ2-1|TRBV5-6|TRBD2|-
ASSSILAGVSYNEQF
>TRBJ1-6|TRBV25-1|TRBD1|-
ASSEWGTASSYNSPLH
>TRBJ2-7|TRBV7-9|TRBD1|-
ASSFGQGTYEQY
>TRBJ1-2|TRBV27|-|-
ASSSPDSSHYGYT
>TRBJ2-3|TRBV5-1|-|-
ASSLVPATDTQY
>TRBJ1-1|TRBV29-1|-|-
SVVGNRAFDTEAF
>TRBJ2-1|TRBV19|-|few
ASSIFGTVNNEQF
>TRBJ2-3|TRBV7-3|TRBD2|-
ASSLRGAAGDTQY
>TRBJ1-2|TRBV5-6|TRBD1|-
ASSRDRDYGYT
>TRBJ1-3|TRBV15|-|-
ATSRDQDMENTIY
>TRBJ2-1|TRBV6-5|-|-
ASSPGGYTTNEQF
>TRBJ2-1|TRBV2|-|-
ASSEGAGPWNEQF
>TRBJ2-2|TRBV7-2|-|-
ASSFHGDYGELF
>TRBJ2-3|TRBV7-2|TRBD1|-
ASTEAGQGYTDTQY